Listed here is a single TCR beta chain. Its target is unknown. Possible read error: a much larger clone is one base away. The data were taken from a study of regulatory T cells in long-lasting Graves disease. Investigators prepared the TCR beta libraries by applying iRepertoire HTBI primers and Arm-PCR of CDR3 regions. Per the original data handling: Samples revealed 62 TRBV and around 13 TRBJ segments. TCRdb re-called the multiplex PCR reads with MiXCR, one entry per CDR3 protein. The V and J calls and clone size are TCRdb's, not the authors'. The sample yields around 430,000 distinct CDR3 sequences, approximately 22% seen once. The sample's time point: persistent/refractory GD, antithyroid drugs over 5 years with positive TRAb. From PBMCs, RNA was extracted and then used to make the TCR library. Trimming removed 5 bases at V and 4 bases at J, with 14 bases between. CDR3 length: 14 residues. Study conclusions and caveats: The persistent group shared 2,500 or so public clonotypes, more than the roughly 970 shared by new patients. Having few samples may have compromised the accuracy.

The chain links TRBV12-3 or TRBV12-4 to TRBJ1-1; D is uncertain. The input for sequencing was peripheral blood mononuclear cells (PBMCs), taken when the disease was refractory, from a patient treated with antithyroid drugs. This TCR was recovered from a female donor with Graves disease. The CDR3 reads CASSKARVSTEAFF. The DNA for the CDR3 is TGTGCCAGCAGTAAGGCAAGGGTGAGCACTGAAGCTTTCTTT.